This is a list of T cell receptor beta chains from one sample in a study of response to subunit inactivated influenza vaccine. Each CDR3 protein gets one entry after TCRdb re-called the RT-PCR reads with MiXCR. Here the sample spans 400,000 to 650,000 distinct CDR3 sequences, around 7.9% being singletons. The specimen comprised PBMCs from blood, sampled about 23 months after vaccination. The receptors derive from a man between 50 and 69 years old who received an inactivated influenza vaccine. Both conserved end residues are part of each CDR3. The order of the fields is V gene, clone size, J gene, D gene, CDR3 DNA, CDR3 protein. D genes are given only for firm matches. The listing skips clone size in some rows; elsewhere it reads once, few, many or a size class.

>TRBV11-2|few|TRBJ2-4|NA
TGTGCCAGCAGCTATGGAACTTTAGCCAAAAACATTCAGTACTTC
CASSYGTLAKNIQYF
>TRBV10-3|few|TRBJ2-1|TRBD2
TGTGCCATCAGCGGAATTTTAGCGGGTACAACTTACAATGAGCAGTTCTTC
CAISGILAGTTYNEQFF
>TRBV20-1|few|TRBJ2-3|TRBD2
TGCAGTGCTATACTAGCGGGAGCGGGAACAGATACGCAGTATTTT
CSAILAGAGTDTQYF
>TRBV7-9|NA|TRBJ2-1|TRBD1
TGTGCCAGCAGCTTGGGACAGGGATACGATGAGCAGTTCTTC
CASSLGQGYDEQFF
>TRBV15|NA|TRBJ1-2|NA
TGTGCCACCAGTTCCCAGGGAGGGGGTATTGGCTACACCTTC
CATSSQGGGIGYTF
>TRBV7-9|few|TRBJ1-1|TRBD1
TGTGCCAGCAGCTTAAAGGGGACAGGGGAGGCCACTGAAGCTTTCTTT
CASSLKGTGEATEAFF
>TRBV24-1|few|TRBJ2-5|TRBD1
TGTGCCACCAGTGATTTTACAGGGGGTGGAGAGACCCAGTACTTC
CATSDFTGGGETQYF
>TRBV6-6|NA|TRBJ1-4|NA
TGTGCCAGCAGCACCGACCCTAATGAAAAACTGTTTTTT
CASSTDPNEKLFF
>TRBV5-1|few|TRBJ1-3|NA
TGCGCCAGCAGCTTGACGGCCGGCTTCGGAAACACCATATATTTT
CASSLTAGFGNTIYF
>TRBV4-2|NA|TRBJ2-7|TRBD2
TGTGCCAGCAGCCAAGGACTAGCTCCCGAGCAGTACTTC
CASSQGLAPEQYF
>TRBV7-2|once|TRBJ2-5|NA
TGTGCCAGCAGCTTATGGGGGGCATCACCCAAGGGAAGGACCCAGTACTTC
CASSLWGASPKGRTQYF
>TRBV20-1|few|TRBJ2-1|NA
TGCAGTGCTAGTAGGTTGAATGAGCAGTTCTTC
CSASRLNEQFF
>TRBV29-1|NA|TRBJ1-5|NA
TGCAGCGTTGAACGAACCCCCGGGCAGCCCCAGCATTTT
CSVERTPGQPQHF
>TRBV4-2|few|TRBJ2-2|TRBD1
TGTGCCAGCAGCCAAACCCTGGGGACAGGGGTGGGCCGGGAGCTGTTTTTT
CASSQTLGTGVGRELFF
>TRBV7-3|few|TRBJ2-3|NA
TGTGCCACCTCTGAGACCGGAGGGACAGATACGCAGTATTTT
CATSETGGTDTQYF
>TRBV12-3/TRBV12-4|many|TRBJ2-5|TRBD1
TGTGCCAGCAGTTTTGAGATAGGACAGGGAAAAGAGACCCAGTACTTC
CASSFEIGQGKETQYF
>TRBV9|few|TRBJ2-3|NA
TGTGCCAGCAGCGCGGGACTTTACACTAGCACAGATACGCAGTATTTT
CASSAGLYTSTDTQYF
>TRBV7-9|NA|TRBJ1-2|NA
TGTGCCAGCAGACAGGTTGGCTATGGCTACACCTTC
CASRQVGYGYTF
>TRBV5-5|few|TRBJ1-6|NA
TGTGCCAGCAGACCTCCCGCGCCGGGTAATTCACCCCTCCACTTT
CASRPPAPGNSPLHF
>TRBV10-3|many|TRBJ1-1|NA
TGTGCCATCAGTGTAAGGGGGAACACTGAAGCTTTCTTT
CAISVRGNTEAFF
>TRBV7-9|many|TRBJ2-5|TRBD2
TGTGCCAGCAGCTTAGCGCTAGCGGGGGGGCAGGAGACCCAGTACTTC
CASSLALAGGQETQYF
>TRBV12-3/TRBV12-4|many|TRBJ2-7|TRBD2
TGTGCCAGCAGTCCCGAAGTAGGGACTAGCGGGGCCTACGAGCAGTACTTC
CASSPEVGTSGAYEQYF
>TRBV20-1|NA|TRBJ2-1|NA
TGCAGTGCTGGGCCTGGAATCCCGAATGAGCAGTTCTTC
CSAGPGIPNEQFF
>TRBV6-1|few|TRBJ2-3|TRBD1
TGTGCCAGCAGGGGGGCAGGGGGCATAGATACGCAGTATTTT
CASRGAGGIDTQYF
>TRBV12-3/TRBV12-4|NA|TRBJ2-6|NA
TGTGCCAGCAGCCTTCGGTTCTCTGGGGCCAACGTCCTGACTTTC
CASSLRFSGANVLTF
>TRBV25-1|many|TRBJ2-7|NA
TGTGCCAGCAGTGACGGGGTCGAGCAGTACTTC
CASSDGVEQYF
>TRBV7-2|many|TRBJ1-2|TRBD1
TGTGCCAGCAGTCCGGACAGGGGGCTAGCTAACTATGGCTACACCTTC
CASSPDRGLANYGYTF
>TRBV29-1|many|TRBJ2-1|NA
TGCAGCGTTGAGCATCCGGGCTCCTTGGGTCCCAATGAGCAGTTCTTC
CSVEHPGSLGPNEQFF